This TCR beta chain was found in a study of blood T cells in healthy people across ages. A second about 7 to 12 cycle PCR used barcoded and J-beta primers. MiXCR, applied by TCRdb to the 5' RACE reads, yields one record per CDR3 protein. The sample has about 1.8 million distinct CDR3 sequences, around 48% seen once. CDR3 length equals 15 residues. The germline CDR1 and CDR2 sequences are SGDLS and YYNGEE. Losses at the gene ends were 5 bases for V and 4 bases for J; bases not matched to a gene: 8. Sequencing was performed on blood. The rearrangement joins TRBV9 to TRBJ1-1, with 10 bases identical to TRBD1. The clonotype comes from a woman aged 40 to 49 in good health. CDR3 sequence (DNA): TGTGCCAGCAGGACCGGGACAGGGGATGGCACTGAAGCTTTCTTT. The encoded protein is CASRTGTGDGTEAFF.